The 20 T cell receptor beta chains reported below all come from one sample, sequenced in a study of T cells in Graves' hyperthyroidism and ophthalmopathy. The TCR beta CDR3 regions underwent amplification using RNA transcripts as the source. The HTBI primer set served for first-round RT-PCR of the TCR CDR3. Via MiXCR, TCRdb re-called the multiplex PCR reads, giving one row per CDR3 protein. The table records approximately 510,000 distinct CDR3 sequences, roughly 20% of them present only once. The sequencing sample was made of blood. The receptors originated from a man aged 18 to 29 with Graves' hyperthyroidism.

This clonotype occurred many times. This sequence joins TRBV12-3 or TRBV12-4 and TRBJ1-2; D unclear. Deletions cut 5 bases from V and 7 bases from J, with 8 bases between. The CDR3 runs 11 residues. The CDR3 loop is CASSLNGGYTF. CDR3 nucleotides: TGTGCCAGCAGTCTAAACGGTGGCTACACCTTC.

The table lists this clonotype with many counts. The genes are TRBV28 and TRBJ1-3; D is unclear. V lost 5 bases to trimming and J lost 8 bases, with 16 bases between them. Germline CDR1 is MDHEN and CDR2 is SYDVKM. The CDR3 loop spans 14 amino acids. The CDR3 reads CASSPWVLGDTIYF. As DNA, the CDR3 is TGTGCCAGCAGTCCCTGGGTCTTAGGCGACACCATATATTTT. Using reference TRBV28 and TRBJ1-3 for the parts outside the CDR3, the full variable domain is DVKVTQSSRYLVKRTGEKVFLECVQDMDHENMFWYRQDPGLGLRLIYFSYDVKMKEKGDIPEGYSVSREKKERFSLILESASTNQTSMYLCASSPWVLGDTIYFGEGSWLTVV.

This clonotype occurred many times. The DNA of the CDR3 is TGTGCCAGCAGCCCGGCAGGCCTGAACACTGAAGCTTTCTTT. Translated, it gives CASSPAGLNTEAFF. J is TRBJ1-1 and V is TRBV7-8; no reliable D call. Germline-derived CDR1 and CDR2 are SGHVS and FQNEAQ. This CDR3 has 14 residues. V lost 5 bases, J lost 0 bases, and 10 bases lay in between.

This clonotype was observed at least ten times. The gene calls are TRBV12-3 or TRBV12-4 and TRBJ2-5; 9 bases map to TRBD2. The CDR3 sequence is 16 residues long. V lost 2 bases, J lost 5 bases, and 9 bases stayed unmatched. CDR3 amino acids: CASSLYGGRAQETQYF. The CDR3 DNA is TGTGCCAGCAGTTTATACGGCGGGAGGGCGCAGGAGACCCAGTACTTC.

J is TRBJ2-5 and V is TRBV6-2 or TRBV6-3; the D gene is possibly TRBD1 (5 bases). Trimming cost V 7 bases and J 1 base, with 13 bases left between them. The CDR3 is 14 residues long. Germline-derived CDR1 and CDR2 are MNHEY and SVGEGT. The CDR3 reads CASTLTAAQETQYF. For the CDR3, the DNA is TGTGCCAGCACCTTGACAGCTGCCCAAGAGACCCAGTACTTC.

This clonotype was picked up a small number of times. The chain carries TRBV11-1 and TRBJ2-5; 8 bases align to TRBD1. The CDR3 sequence is 17 residues long. V lost 6 bases, J lost 6 bases, and 18 bases stayed unmatched. Germline CDR1 and CDR2: SGHAT and FQDESV (reference sequence). The CDR3 DNA sequence: TGTGCCAGCAGTTCAATTCCCGGGACAGGTCTACGAAAGACCCAGTACTTC. It specifies CASSSIPGTGLRKTQYF.

This clonotype was seen only a few times. This sequence joins TRBV6-1 and TRBJ1-2; no reliable D call. V was pared by 7 bases and J by 2 bases, with 14 bases between. The germline CDR1 and CDR2 sequences are MNHNS and SASEGT. The CDR3 is 14 amino acids. The DNA for the CDR3 is TGTGCCAGCAACCAACGGACGGCGAACTATGGCTACACCTTC. This codes for CASNQRTANYGYTF.

Comments on this clonotype: This may come from a read error, since a much larger clone is one base off. The chain uses TRBV13 and TRBJ1-1; D unclear. The length of the CDR3 is 16 residues. Germline CDR1 is PRHDT and CDR2 is FYEKMQ (reference sequence). V lost 4 bases, J lost 5 bases, and 20 bases lay in between. The CDR3 region has the DNA TGTGCCAGCAGCTCAAGTCCGGGGTTCCTTAGTACTGAAGCTTTCTTT. Residues: CASSSSPGFLSTEAFF.

This clonotype was observed at least ten times. V is TRBV6-1 and J is TRBJ2-5; 13 bases fit TRBD2. Losses at the gene ends were 6 bases for V and 3 bases for J; bases not matched to a gene: 7. The length of the CDR3 is 16 residues. The V gene's germline CDR1 is MNHNS and CDR2 SASEGT. The CDR3 bases are TGTGCCAGCAGCTCTGGACTAGCGGGGGTCAAAGAGACCCAGTACTTC. Translation gives CASSSGLAGVKETQYF.

The chain joins TRBV15 to TRBJ2-7; no clear D gene. The V end was cut by 3 bases, the J end by 2 bases, with 8 bases between. This CDR3 is 13 amino acids long. In germline, CDR1 is LNHNV, CDR2 YYDKDF (reference sequence). The CDR3 region has the DNA TGTGCCACCAGCAGTCGGCCTACCTACGAGCAGTACTTC. Translation gives CATSSRPTYEQYF.

This clonotype was observed many times. This sequence joins TRBV29-1 and TRBJ2-7; 9 bases are a match to TRBD1. The CDR3 is 14 residues long. Looked up from germline, CDR1 is SQVTM and CDR2 is ANQGSEA. After removal of 6 bases from V and 5 bases from J, the junction contained 11 bases not matched to a gene. CDR3 amino acids: CSVPGTGLTDEQYF. DNA of the CDR3: TGCAGCGTCCCTGGGACAGGGCTAACGGACGAGCAGTACTTC.

This clonotype occurred a few times. The J gene is TRBJ2-4, the V gene TRBV3-1; 8 positions match TRBD2. V lost 3 bases to trimming and J lost 3 bases; unmatched junction nucleotides: 4. This CDR3 is 15 amino acids long. Germline V gene lookup returns CDR1 LGHDT and CDR2 YNNKEL (reference sequence). CDR3 nucleotide sequence: TGTGCCAGCAGCCAGTTCAGCGGGGGCAAAAACATTCAGTACTTC. Amino acid sequence: CASSQFSGGKNIQYF.

This clonotype was found many times. The J gene is TRBJ1-2, the V gene TRBV11-1, with a weak D call TRBD1 (6 bases). This CDR3 spans 16 amino acids. Trimming removed 6 bases at V and 7 bases at J, with 24 bases between. CDR1 is SGHAT and CDR2 is FQDESV in the germline V gene (reference sequence). The CDR3 spells CASSQVAGGAVRGYTF. The DNA of the CDR3 is TGTGCCAGCAGTCAAGTAGCGGGGGGCGCAGTACGTGGCTACACCTTC.

The chain is built from TRBV25-1 and TRBJ2-2, with a weak D call TRBD1 (6 bases). Germline V CDR1 and CDR2: MGHDK, SYGVNS. The CDR3 runs 14 residues. The V and J ends lost 6 bases and 7 bases respectively, with 15 bases between them. CDR3 coding DNA: TGTGCCAGCAGAAATAACAGGGACGACGGGGAGCTGTTTTTT. Protein product: CASRNNRDDGELFF.

This clonotype was counted ten times or more. V is TRBV2 and J is TRBJ1-3; TRBD1 is a possible D gene (5 bases). This CDR3 is 16 amino acids long. Trimming removed 5 bases at V and 0 bases at J, with 14 bases between. Germline lookup yields CDR1 SNHLY and CDR2 FYNNEI. CDR3 DNA sequence: TGTGCCAGCAGTCCGATGCGACAGAGCTCTGGAAACACCATATATTTT. Translating it yields CASSPMRQSSGNTIYF.

This rearrangement joins TRBV29-1 to TRBJ1-5; 8 nucleotides agree with TRBD1. V was pared by 5 bases and J by 1 base, with 4 bases of the junction left unmatched. The CDR3 consists of 14 residues. The germline V gene has CDR1 SQVTM and CDR2 ANQGSEA. The CDR3 sequence is CSVTGGDSNQPQHF. Here the CDR3 DNA reads TGCAGCGTTACAGGGGGAGACAGCAATCAGCCCCAGCATTTT.

In this sample, this clonotype turned up many times. Sequence at one end of the junction differs from germline and may be a read error. The chain uses TRBV12-5 and TRBJ1-1; 7 bases are a match to TRBD1. CDR1 is LGHNT and CDR2 is FRNRAP in the germline V gene. The CDR3 covers 17 residues. The CDR3 sequence is CASGLVGGGIMNTKAFF. CDR3 coding DNA: TGTGCTAGTGGTTTGGTAGGGGGCGGAATCATGAACACTAAAGCTTTCTTT.

The table lists this clonotype with many counts. This sequence joins TRBV11-2 and TRBJ2-5; D is perhaps TRBD1 (5 bases). The CDR3 contains 11 residues. From germline, CDR1 is SGHAT and CDR2 FQNNGV. Deletions cut 7 bases from V and 3 bases from J, with 6 bases between. CDR3 sequence reads: CASKQEETQYF. CDR3 coding DNA: TGTGCCAGCAAACAGGAAGAGACCCAGTACTTC.

As concerns this clonotype: A read error may produce the germline difference seen at one junction end. The chain has TRBV2 and TRBJ2-3, with unresolved D. Germline assignment: CDR1 SNHLY and CDR2 FYNNEI. The CDR3 is 12 residues long. The CDR3 reads CVSVGNTDTQYF. The CDR3 nucleotides read TGTGTCAGCGTAGGGAATACAGATACGCAGTATTTT.

The table lists this clonotype with many counts. The rearrangement uses TRBV12-3 or TRBV12-4 and TRBJ2-7; D possibly corresponds to TRBD2 (5 bases). V was pared by 6 bases and J by 2 bases, with 11 bases between. The CDR3 is 13 residues long. The CDR3: CASRQTGAYEQYF. CDR3 coding DNA: TGTGCCAGCAGGCAGACCGGGGCCTACGAGCAGTACTTC.